This T cell receptor beta chain was documented in a study of CD8 T cells in ankylosing spondylitis. This clonotype was counted only a few times. MiXCR was run by TCRdb on the 5' RACE reads, yielding one entry per CDR3 protein. The sample has about 340,000 distinct CDR3 sequences; approximately 22% are singletons. This CDR3 contains 11 residues. CDR1 and CDR2 (germline): MNHEY, SMNVEV (reference sequence). The V gene lost 7 bases and the J gene lost 4 bases, with 8 bases spanning the gap. The V call is TRBV27, the J call TRBJ2-7; no reliable D call. The sequence was collected from a male donor with ankylosing spondylitis or in good health (not recorded which). The sequenced sample consisted of blood, either unsorted or a sorted T cell fraction (not recorded which). CDR3 bases: TGTGCCAGCAAGCTTGGATACGAGCAGTACTTC. Translating gives CASKLGYEQYF.